Given below is one T cell receptor (beta chain) in context. The data originate from a study of T cell responses to AZD1222 COVID-19 vaccine. Some clones are missing from TCRdb's copy, which holds only in-frame ones; the method was immunoSEQ multiplex PCR. The repertoire has some 100,000 clones, less than 90% of them found once; the top ten carry about 15%. After removal of 0 bases from V and 3 bases from J, the junction contained 11 bases not matched to a gene. CDR3 length: 17 residues. Germline assignment: CDR1 SGDLS and CDR2 YYNGEE. The sequence was collected from an adult in good health. The material sequenced was peripheral blood, taken on day 0 of AZD1222 vaccination. The rearrangement uses TRBV9 and TRBJ2-7; TRBD2 agrees at 8 bases. The CDR3 DNA reads as TGTGCCAGCAGCGTAGGCGAGCGGGAGATAGGGATCTACGAGCAGTACTTC. Translating gives CASSVGEREIGIYEQYF.